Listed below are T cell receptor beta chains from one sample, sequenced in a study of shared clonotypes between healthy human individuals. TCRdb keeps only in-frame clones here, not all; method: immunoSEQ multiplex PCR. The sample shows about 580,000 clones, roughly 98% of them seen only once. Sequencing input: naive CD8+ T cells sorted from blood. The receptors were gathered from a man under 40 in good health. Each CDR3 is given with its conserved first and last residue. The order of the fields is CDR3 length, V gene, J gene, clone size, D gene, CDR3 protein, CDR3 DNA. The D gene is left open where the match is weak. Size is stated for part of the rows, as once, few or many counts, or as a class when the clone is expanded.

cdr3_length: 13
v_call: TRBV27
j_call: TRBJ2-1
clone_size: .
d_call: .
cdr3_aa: CASSLFSSNEQFF
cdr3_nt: TGTGCCAGCAGTTTATTTAGCTCCAATGAGCAGTTCTTC

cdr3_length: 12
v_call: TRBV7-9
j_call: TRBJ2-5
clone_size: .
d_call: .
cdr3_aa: CASSPRGETQYF
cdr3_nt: TGTGCCAGCAGCCCGCGAGGCGAGACCCAGTACTTC

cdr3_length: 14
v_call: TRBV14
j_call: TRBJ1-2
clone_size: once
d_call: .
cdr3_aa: CASSLGHPNYGYTF
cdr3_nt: TGTGCCAGCAGCCTTGGTCACCCTAACTATGGCTACACCTTC

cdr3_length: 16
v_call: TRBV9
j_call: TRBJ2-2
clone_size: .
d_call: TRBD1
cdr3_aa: CASSVEGTGNTGELFF
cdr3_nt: TGTGCCAGCAGCGTAGAAGGGACAGGGAACACCGGGGAGCTGTTTTTT

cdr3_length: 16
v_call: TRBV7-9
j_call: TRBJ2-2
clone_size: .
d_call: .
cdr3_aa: CASSSFEGADTGELFF
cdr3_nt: TGTGCCAGCAGCTCCTTCGAGGGCGCAGACACCGGGGAGCTGTTTTTT

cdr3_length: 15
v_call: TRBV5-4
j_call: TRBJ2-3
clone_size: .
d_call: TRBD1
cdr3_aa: CASSFWTGSTDTQYF
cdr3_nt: TGTGCCAGCAGCTTCTGGACAGGTAGCACAGATACGCAGTATTTT

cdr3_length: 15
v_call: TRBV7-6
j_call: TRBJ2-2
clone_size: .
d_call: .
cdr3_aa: CASSKPGTKTGELFF
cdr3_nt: TGTGCCAGCAGCAAACCCGGGACAAAGACCGGGGAGCTGTTTTTT

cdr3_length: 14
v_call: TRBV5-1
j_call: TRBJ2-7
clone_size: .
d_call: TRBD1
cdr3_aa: CASSLGAGGYEQYF
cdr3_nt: TGCGCCAGCAGCTTGGGAGCAGGGGGCTACGAGCAGTACTTC

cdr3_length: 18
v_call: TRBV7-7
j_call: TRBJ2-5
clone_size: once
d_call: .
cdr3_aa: CASSLFGTGGDTQETQYF
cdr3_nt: TGTGCTAGCAGCTTATTTGGGACCGGGGGAGATACTCAAGAGACCCAGTACTTC

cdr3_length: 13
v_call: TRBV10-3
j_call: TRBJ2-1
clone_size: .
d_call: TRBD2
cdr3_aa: CAMGTSANNEQFF
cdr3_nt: TGTGCCATGGGGACTAGCGCTAACAATGAGCAGTTCTTC

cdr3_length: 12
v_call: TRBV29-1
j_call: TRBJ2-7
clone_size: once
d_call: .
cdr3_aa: CSVEAEAYEQYF
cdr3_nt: TGCAGCGTTGAGGCAGAGGCCTACGAGCAGTACTTC

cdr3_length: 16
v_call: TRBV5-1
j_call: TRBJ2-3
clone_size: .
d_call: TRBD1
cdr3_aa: CASSPRDRGFPDTQYF
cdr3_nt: TGCGCCAGCAGCCCCCGGGACAGGGGTTTTCCAGATACGCAGTATTTT

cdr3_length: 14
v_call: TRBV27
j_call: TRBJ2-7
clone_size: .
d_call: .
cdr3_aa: CASSLGRERYEQYF
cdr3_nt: TGTGCCAGCAGTTTGGGCCGGGAGAGGTACGAGCAGTACTTC

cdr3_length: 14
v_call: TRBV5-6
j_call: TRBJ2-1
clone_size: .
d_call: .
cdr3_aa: CASSLDLAYNEQFF
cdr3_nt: TGTGCCAGCAGCTTGGACCTCGCCTACAATGAGCAGTTCTTC

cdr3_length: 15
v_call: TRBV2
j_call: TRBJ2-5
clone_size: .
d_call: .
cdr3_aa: CASSGQPTLQETQYF
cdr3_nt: TGTGCCAGCAGTGGACAGCCAACCCTGCAAGAGACCCAGTACTTC

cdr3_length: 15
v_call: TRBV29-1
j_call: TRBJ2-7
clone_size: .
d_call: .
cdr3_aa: CSVEWADSRTYEQYF
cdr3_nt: TGCAGCGTTGAATGGGCCGACAGTCGGACCTACGAGCAGTACTTC

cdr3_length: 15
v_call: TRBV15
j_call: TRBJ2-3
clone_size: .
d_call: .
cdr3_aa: CATSREGALTDTQYF
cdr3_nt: TGTGCCACCAGCAGAGAAGGCGCACTCACAGATACGCAGTATTTT

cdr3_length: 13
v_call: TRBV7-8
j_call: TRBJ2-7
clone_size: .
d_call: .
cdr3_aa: CASSLMVDYEQYF
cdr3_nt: TGTGCCAGCAGCTTAATGGTAGACTACGAGCAGTACTTC

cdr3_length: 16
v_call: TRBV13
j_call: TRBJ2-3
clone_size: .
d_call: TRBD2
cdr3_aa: CASSLSREWGTDTQYF
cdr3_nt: TGTGCCAGCAGCTTGTCGCGGGAGTGGGGCACAGATACGCAGTATTTT

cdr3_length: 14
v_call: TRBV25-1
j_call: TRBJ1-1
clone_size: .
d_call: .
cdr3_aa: CASSESGGDTEAFF
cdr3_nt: TGTGCCAGCAGTGAATCAGGAGGGGATACTGAAGCTTTCTTT

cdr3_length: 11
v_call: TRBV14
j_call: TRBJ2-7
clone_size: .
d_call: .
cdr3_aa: CASSLSYEQYF
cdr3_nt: TGTGCCAGCAGCCTCTCCTACGAGCAGTACTTC

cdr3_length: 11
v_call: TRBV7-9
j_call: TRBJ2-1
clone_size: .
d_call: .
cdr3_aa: CASGTYNEQFF
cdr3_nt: TGTGCCTCGGGAACCTACAATGAGCAGTTCTTC

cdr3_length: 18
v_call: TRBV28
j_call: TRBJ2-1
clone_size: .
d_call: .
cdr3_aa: CASSLRGRTEHRGNEQFF
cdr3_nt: TGTGCCAGCAGTTTAAGGGGACGAACAGAACACCGGGGCAATGAGCAGTTCTTC

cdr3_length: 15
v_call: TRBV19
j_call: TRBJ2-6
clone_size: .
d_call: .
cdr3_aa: CASSPDSSGANVLTF
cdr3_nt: TGTGCCAGTAGTCCCGACAGCTCTGGGGCCAACGTCCTGACTTTC

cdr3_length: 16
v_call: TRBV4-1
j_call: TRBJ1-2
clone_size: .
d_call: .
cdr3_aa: CASSSGPSPANYGYTF
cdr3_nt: TGCGCCAGCAGCTCGGGACCTAGCCCAGCTAACTATGGCTACACCTTC

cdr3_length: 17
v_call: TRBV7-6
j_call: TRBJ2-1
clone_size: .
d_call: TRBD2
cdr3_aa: CASSRGRAVSSYNEQFF
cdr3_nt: TGTGCCAGCAGTCGCGGGAGGGCCGTGAGCTCCTACAATGAGCAGTTCTTC

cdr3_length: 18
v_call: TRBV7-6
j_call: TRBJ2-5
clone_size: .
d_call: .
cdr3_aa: CASSSPDTWASLEETQYF
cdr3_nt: TGTGCCAGCAGCTCCCCGGATACGTGGGCATCATTAGAAGAGACCCAGTACTTC

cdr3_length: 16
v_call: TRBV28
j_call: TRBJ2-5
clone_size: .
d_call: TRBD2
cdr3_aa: CASSPRAGGREETQYF
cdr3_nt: TGTGCCAGCAGCCCCCGAGCGGGAGGAAGGGAAGAGACCCAGTACTTC

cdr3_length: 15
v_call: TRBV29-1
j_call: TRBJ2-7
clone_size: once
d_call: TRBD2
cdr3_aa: CSVEAVAGDVYEQYF
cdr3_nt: TGCAGCGTTGAAGCTGTGGCGGGAGACGTGTACGAGCAGTACTTC

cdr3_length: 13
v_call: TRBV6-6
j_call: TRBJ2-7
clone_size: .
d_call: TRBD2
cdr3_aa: CASRLGLVYEQYF
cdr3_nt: TGTGCCAGCAGACTAGGACTAGTTTACGAGCAGTACTTC

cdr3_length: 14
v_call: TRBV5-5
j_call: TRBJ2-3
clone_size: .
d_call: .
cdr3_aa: CASSLAEGADTQYF
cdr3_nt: TGTGCCAGCAGCTTGGCGGAGGGGGCAGATACGCAGTATTTT

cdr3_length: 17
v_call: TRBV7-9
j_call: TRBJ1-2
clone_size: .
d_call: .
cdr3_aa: CASSFPFSDMRRDGYTF
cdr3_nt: TGTGCCAGCAGCTTCCCTTTTTCGGACATGCGAAGGGATGGCTACACCTTC

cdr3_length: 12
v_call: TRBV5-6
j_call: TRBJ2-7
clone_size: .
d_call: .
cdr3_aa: CASSLGAREQYF
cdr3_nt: TGTGCCAGCAGCTTAGGTGCGCGCGAGCAGTACTTC

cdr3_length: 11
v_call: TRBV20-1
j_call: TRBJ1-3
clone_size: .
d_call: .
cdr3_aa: CSASEGNTIYF
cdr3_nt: TGCAGTGCTAGTGAGGGAAACACCATATATTTT

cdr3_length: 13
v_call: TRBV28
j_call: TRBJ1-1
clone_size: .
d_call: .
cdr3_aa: CASSLGVNTEAFF
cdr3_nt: TGTGCCAGCAGTTTGGGGGTGAACACTGAAGCTTTCTTT

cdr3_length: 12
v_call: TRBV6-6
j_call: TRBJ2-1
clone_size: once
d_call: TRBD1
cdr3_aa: CASRHRGNEQFF
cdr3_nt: TGTGCCAGCAGGCACAGGGGCAATGAGCAGTTCTTC

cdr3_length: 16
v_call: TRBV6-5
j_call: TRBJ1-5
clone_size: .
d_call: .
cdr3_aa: CASSSSGQNSNQPQHF
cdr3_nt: .

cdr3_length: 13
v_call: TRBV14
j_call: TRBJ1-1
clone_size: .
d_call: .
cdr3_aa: CASSQDDITEAFF
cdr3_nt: TGTGCCAGCAGCCAAGACGATATCACTGAAGCTTTCTTT

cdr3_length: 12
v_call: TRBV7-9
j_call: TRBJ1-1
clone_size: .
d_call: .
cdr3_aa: CASSPPQTEAFF
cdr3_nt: TGTGCCAGCAGCCCACCACAAACTGAAGCTTTCTTT

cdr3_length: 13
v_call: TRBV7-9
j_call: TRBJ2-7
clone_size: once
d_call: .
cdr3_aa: CASSSPDLYEQYF
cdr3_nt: TGTGCCAGCAGCTCCCCGGACCTCTACGAGCAGTACTTC

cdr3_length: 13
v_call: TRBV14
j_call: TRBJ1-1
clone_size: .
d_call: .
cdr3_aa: CASSNRDVYEAFF
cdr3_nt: TGTGCCAGCAGCAATCGGGACGTTTATGAAGCTTTCTTT

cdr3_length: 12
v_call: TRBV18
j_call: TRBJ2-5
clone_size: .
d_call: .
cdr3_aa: CASSPGKETQYF
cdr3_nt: TGTGCCAGCTCACCCGGGAAAGAGACCCAGTACTTC

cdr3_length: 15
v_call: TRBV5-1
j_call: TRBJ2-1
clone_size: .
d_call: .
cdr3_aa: CASSLADGVYNEQFF
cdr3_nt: TGCGCCAGCAGCTTGGCCGACGGGGTCTACAATGAGCAGTTCTTC

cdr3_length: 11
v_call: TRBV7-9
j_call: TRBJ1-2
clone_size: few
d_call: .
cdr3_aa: CASSSTDGPIF
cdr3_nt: TGTGCCAGCAGCTCAACAGATGGCCCGATCTTC

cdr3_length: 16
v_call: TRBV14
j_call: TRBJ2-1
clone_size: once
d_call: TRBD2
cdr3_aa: CASSQVLAEPYNEQFF
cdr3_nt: TGTGCCAGCAGCCAAGTACTAGCGGAACCCTACAATGAGCAGTTCTTC

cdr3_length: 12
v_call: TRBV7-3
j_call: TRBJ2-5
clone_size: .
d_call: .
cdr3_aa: CASSLNGETQYF
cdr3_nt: TGTGCCAGCAGCTTAAACGGAGAGACCCAGTACTTC

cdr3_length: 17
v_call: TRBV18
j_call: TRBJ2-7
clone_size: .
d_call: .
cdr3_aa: CASSPRAKEGGIYEQYF
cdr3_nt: TGTGCCAGCTCACCGAGGGCTAAAGAGGGGGGGATCTACGAGCAGTACTTC

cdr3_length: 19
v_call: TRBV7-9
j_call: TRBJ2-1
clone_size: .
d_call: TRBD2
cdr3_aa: CASSSLTSSGRSSYNEQFF
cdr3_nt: TGTGCCAGCAGCTCCCTTACGAGCAGCGGGAGGAGCTCCTACAATGAGCAGTTCTTC

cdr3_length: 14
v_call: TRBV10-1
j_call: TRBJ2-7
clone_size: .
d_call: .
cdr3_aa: CASSEARIGDEQYF
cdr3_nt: TGCGCCAGCAGTGAAGCCAGGATTGGGGACGAGCAGTACTTC

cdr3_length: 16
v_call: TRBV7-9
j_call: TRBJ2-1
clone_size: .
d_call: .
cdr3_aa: CASSLGPTGTYNEQFF
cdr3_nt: TGTGCCAGCAGCTTAGGGCCGACAGGAACCTACAATGAGCAGTTCTTC

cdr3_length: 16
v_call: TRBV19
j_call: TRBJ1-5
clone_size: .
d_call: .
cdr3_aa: CASTPTTSTLDQPQHF
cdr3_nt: TGTGCCAGTACCCCTACGACATCTACTCTGGATCAGCCCCAGCATTTT

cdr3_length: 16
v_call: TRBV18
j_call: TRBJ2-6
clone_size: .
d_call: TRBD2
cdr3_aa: CASSPGTSAGANVLTF
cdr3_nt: TGTGCCAGCTCACCTGGAACTAGCGCCGGGGCCAACGTCCTGACTTTC

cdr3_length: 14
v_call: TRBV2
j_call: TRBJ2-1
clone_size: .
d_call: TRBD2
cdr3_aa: CASNKRGTYNEQFF
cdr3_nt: TGTGCCAGCAACAAGCGGGGCACCTACAATGAGCAGTTCTTC

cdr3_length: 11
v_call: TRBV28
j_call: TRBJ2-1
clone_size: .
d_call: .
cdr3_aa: CASSLGAEQFF
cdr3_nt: TGTGCCAGCAGTCTGGGTGCTGAGCAGTTCTTC